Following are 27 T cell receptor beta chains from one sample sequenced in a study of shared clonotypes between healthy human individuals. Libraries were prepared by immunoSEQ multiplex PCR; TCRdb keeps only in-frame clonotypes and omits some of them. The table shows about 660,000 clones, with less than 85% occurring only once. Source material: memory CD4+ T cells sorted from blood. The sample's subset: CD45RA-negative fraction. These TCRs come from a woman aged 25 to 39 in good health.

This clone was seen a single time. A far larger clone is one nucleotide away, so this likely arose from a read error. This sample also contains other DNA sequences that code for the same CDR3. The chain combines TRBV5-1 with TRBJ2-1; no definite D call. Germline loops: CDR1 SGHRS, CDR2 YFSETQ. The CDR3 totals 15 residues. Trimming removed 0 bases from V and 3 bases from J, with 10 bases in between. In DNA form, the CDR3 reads TGCGCCAGCAGCTTGGACAATGTCCTCTACAATGAGCAGTTCTTC. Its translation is CASSLDNVLYNEQFF.

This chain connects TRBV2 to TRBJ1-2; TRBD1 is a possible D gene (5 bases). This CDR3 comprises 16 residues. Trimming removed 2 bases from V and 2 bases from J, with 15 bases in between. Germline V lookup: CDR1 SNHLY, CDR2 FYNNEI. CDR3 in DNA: TGTGCCAGCAGTGAACCCTCCCGGGGCAGCAACTATGGCTACACCTTC. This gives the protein CASSEPSRGSNYGYTF.

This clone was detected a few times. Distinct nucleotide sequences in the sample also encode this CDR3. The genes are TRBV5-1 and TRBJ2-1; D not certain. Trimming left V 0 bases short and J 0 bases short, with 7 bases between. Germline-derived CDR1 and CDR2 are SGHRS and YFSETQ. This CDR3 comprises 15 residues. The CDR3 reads CASSLDTGSYNEQFF. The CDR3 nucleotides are TGCGCCAGCAGCTTGGACACCGGCTCCTACAATGAGCAGTTCTTC.

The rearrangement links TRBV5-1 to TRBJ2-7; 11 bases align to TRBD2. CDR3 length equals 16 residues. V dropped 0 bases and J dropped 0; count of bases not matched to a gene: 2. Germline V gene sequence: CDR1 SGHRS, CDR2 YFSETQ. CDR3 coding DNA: TGCGCCAGCAGCTTGGAGGGACTAGCGGACTCCTACGAGCAGTACTTC. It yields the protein CASSLEGLADSYEQYF.

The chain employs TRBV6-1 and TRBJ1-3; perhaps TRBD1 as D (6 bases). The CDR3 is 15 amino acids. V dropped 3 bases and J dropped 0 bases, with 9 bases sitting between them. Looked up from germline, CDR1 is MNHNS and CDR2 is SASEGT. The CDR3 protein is CASSDTGLSGNTIYF. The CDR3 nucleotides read TGTGCCAGCAGTGATACAGGGCTCTCTGGAAACACCATATATTTT.

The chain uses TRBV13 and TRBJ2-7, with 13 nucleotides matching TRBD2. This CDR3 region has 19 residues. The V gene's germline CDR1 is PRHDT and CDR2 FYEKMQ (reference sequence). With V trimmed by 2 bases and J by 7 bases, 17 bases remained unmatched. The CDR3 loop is CASSLWTSGSLFSPGEQYF. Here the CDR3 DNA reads TGTGCCAGCAGCTTATGGACTAGCGGGAGCTTGTTCTCTCCGGGGGAGCAGTACTTC.

CDR3 sequence reads: CASSVGTAYQPQHF. The CDR3 DNA reads TGTGCCAGCAGCGTCGGGACAGCCTATCAGCCCCAGCATTTT. This sequence joins TRBV2 and TRBJ1-5; 7 positions match TRBD1. After removal of 6 bases from V and 5 bases from J, the junction contained 7 bases not matched to a gene. CDR1 SNHLY and CDR2 FYNNEI come from the germline V gene. The CDR3 runs to 14 residues. Complete variable domain (other parts from reference TRBV2 and TRBJ1-5): EPEVTQTPSHQVTQMGQEVILRCVPISNHLYFYWYRQILGQKVEFLVSFYNNEISEKSEIFDDQFSVERPDGSNFTLKIRSTKLEDSAMYFCASSVGTAYQPQHFGDGTRLSIL.

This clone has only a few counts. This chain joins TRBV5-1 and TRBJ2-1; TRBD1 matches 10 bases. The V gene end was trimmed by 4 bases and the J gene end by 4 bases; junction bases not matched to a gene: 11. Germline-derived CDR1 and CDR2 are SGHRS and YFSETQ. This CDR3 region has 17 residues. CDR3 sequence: CASSVPPTGGAYNEQFF. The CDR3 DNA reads TGCGCCAGCAGCGTTCCACCGACAGGGGGCGCGTACAATGAGCAGTTCTTC.

The CDR3 spells CASRGTDELNTEAFF. The CDR3 coding sequence is TGCGCCAGCCGTGGGACAGATGAGCTGAACACTGAAGCTTTCTTT. The chain uses TRBV5-1 and TRBJ1-1, with TRBD1 identical over 7 bases. Trimming took 7 bases from V and 0 from J; bases not matched to a gene: 9. Per the germline V gene, CDR1 is SGHRS and CDR2 is YFSETQ. The CDR3 spans 15 residues. The variable domain in full, completed from reference TRBV5-1 and TRBJ1-1, reads KAGVTQTPRYLIKTRGQQVTLSCSPISGHRSVSWYQQTPGQGLQFLFEYFSETQRNKGNFPGRFSGRQFSNSRSEMNVSTLELGDSALYLCASRGTDELNTEAFFGQGTRLTVV.

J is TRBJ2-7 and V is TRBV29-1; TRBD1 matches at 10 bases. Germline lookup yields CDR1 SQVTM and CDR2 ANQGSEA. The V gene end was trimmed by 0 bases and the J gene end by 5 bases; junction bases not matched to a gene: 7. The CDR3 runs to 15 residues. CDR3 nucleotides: TGCAGCGTTGAAGATCTCGGGACAGGGGTCCACGAGCAGTACTTC. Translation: CSVEDLGTGVHEQYF.

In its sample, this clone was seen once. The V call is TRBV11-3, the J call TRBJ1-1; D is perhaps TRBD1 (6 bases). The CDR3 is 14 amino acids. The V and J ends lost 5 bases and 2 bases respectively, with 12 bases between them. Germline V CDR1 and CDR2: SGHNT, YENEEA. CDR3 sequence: CASSTGQSNTEAFF. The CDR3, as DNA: TGTGCCAGCAGCACAGGACAGTCCAACACTGAAGCTTTCTTT.

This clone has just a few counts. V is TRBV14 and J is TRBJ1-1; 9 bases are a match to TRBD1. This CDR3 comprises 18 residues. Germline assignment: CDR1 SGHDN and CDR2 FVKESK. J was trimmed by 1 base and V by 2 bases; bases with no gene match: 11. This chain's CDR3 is CASSQLTGGTSRNTEAFF. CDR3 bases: TGTGCCAGCAGCCAACTTACAGGGGGCACTAGTAGGAACACTGAAGCTTTCTTT.

In nucleotides, the CDR3 is TGTGCCAGCAGTGTAGACTGGGCCTACGAGCAGTACTTC. This codes for CASSVDWAYEQYF. The chain carries TRBV25-1 and TRBJ2-7; D is undetermined. The CDR3 spans 13 residues. V was shortened by 4 bases and J by 2 bases, with 9 bases between the two germline ends. Germline V CDR1 and CDR2: MGHDK, SYGVNS.

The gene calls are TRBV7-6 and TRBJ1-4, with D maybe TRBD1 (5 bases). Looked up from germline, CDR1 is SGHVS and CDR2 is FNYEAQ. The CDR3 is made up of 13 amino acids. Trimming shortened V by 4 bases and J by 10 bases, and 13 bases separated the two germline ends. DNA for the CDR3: TGTGCCAGCAGCTCCAGGCAGGGACGAAAACTGTTTTTT. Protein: CASSSRQGRKLFF.

CDR3 in amino acids: CASSLAPGLANYEQYF. The CDR3 DNA reads as TGTGCCAGCAGCTTGGCGCCAGGGCTGGCGAACTACGAGCAGTACTTC. V usage is TRBV7-9 and J usage is TRBJ2-7; tentative D call: TRBD1 (5 bases). Looked up from germline, CDR1 is SEHNR and CDR2 is FQNEAQ (reference sequence). The germline V and J ends were trimmed by 3 bases and 3 bases, with 18 bases remaining between them. The CDR3 spans 16 residues. Full variable domain (missing parts from reference TRBV7-9 and TRBJ2-7): DTGVSQNPRHKITKRGQNVTFRCDPISEHNRLYWYRQTLGQGPEFLTYFQNEAQLEKSRLLSDRFSAERPKGSFSTLEIQRTEQGDSAMYLCASSLAPGLANYEQYFGPGTRLTVT.

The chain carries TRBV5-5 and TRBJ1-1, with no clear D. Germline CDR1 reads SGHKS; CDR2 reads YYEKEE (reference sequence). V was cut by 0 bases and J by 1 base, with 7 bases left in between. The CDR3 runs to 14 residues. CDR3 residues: CASSLVLRNTEAFF. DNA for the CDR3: TGTGCCAGCAGCTTGGTTCTAAGGAACACTGAAGCTTTCTTT.

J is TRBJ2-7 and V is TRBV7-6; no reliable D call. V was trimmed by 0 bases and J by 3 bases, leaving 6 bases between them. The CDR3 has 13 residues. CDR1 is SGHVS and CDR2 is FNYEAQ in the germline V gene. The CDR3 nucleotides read TGTGCCAGCAGCTTAGCTAACAACTACGAGCAGTACTTC. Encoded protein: CASSLANNYEQYF.

CDR3 region: CATRAGGAQYF. The CDR3, as DNA: TGTGCCACGAGGGCGGGGGGGGCACAGTATTTT. The J gene is TRBJ2-3, the V gene TRBV28; 9 bases line up with TRBD2. This CDR3 region has 11 residues. Trimming cost V 10 bases and J 12 bases; bases outside gene matches: 8. Germline V lookup: CDR1 MDHEN, CDR2 SYDVKM.

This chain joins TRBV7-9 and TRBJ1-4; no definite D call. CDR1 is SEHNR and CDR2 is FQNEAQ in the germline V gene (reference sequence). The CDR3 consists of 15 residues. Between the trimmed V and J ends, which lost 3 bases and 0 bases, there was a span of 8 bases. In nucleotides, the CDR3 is TGTGCCAGCAGCTTTAGCGCGTCAACTAATGAAAAACTGTTTTTT. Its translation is CASSFSASTNEKLFF.

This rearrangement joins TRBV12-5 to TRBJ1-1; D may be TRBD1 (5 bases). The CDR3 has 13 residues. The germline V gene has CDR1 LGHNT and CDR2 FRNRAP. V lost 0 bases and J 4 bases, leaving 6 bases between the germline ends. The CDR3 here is CASGLVGGTEAFF. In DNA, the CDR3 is TGTGCTAGTGGTTTGGTTGGGGGCACTGAAGCTTTCTTT.

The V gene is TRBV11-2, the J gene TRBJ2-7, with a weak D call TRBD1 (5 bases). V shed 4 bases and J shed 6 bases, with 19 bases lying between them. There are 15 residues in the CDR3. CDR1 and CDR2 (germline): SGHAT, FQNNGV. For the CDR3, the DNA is TGTGCCAGCAGCTCGTCGGACATCCCCCCGCGCGAGCAGTACTTC. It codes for CASSSSDIPPREQYF.

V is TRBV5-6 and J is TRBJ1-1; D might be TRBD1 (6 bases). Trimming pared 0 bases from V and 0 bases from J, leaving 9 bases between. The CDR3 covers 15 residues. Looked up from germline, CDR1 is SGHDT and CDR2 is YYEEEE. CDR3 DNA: TGTGCCAGCAGCTTGGAGCGGACAGTGAACACTGAAGCTTTCTTT. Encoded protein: CASSLERTVNTEAFF.

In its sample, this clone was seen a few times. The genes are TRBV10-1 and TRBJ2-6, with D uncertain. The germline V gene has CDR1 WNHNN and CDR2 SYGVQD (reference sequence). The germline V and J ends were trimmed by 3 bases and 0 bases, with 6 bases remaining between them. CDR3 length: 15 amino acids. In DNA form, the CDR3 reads TGCGCCAGCAGTGAATCAGGCTCTGGGGCCAACGTCCTGACTTTC. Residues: CASSESGSGANVLTF.

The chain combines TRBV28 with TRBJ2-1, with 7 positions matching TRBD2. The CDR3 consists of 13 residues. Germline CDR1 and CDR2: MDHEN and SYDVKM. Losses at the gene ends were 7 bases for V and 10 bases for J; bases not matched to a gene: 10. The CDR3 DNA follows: TGTGCCAGCACCCCCCTCGGTAGCGGGGAGCAGTTCTTC. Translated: CASTPLGSGEQFF.

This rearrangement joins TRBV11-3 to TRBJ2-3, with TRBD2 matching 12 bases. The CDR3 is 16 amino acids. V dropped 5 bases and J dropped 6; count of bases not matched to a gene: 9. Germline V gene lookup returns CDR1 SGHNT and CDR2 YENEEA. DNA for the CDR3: TGTGCCAGCAGCATGGGACTAGCGGGCCCGGGGGATACGCAGTATTTT. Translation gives CASSMGLAGPGDTQYF.

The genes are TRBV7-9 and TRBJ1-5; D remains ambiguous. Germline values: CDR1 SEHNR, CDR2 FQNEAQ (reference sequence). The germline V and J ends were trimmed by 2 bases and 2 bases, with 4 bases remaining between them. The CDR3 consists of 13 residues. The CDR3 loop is CASSLHGNQPQHF. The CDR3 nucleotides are TGTGCCAGCAGCTTACACGGCAATCAGCCCCAGCATTTT.

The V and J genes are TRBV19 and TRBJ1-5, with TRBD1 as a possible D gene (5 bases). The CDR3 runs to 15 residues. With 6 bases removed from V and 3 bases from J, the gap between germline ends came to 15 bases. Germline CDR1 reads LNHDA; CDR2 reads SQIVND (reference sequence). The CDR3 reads CASRWDLGVNQPQHF. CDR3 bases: TGTGCCAGTAGGTGGGACCTCGGGGTCAATCAGCCCCAGCATTTT. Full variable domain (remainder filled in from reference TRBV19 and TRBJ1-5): DGGITQSPKYLFRKEGQNVTLSCEQNLNHDAMYWYRQDPGQGLRLIYYSQIVNDFQKGDIAEGYSVSREKKESFPLTVTSAQKNPTAFYLCASRWDLGVNQPQHFGDGTRLSIL.